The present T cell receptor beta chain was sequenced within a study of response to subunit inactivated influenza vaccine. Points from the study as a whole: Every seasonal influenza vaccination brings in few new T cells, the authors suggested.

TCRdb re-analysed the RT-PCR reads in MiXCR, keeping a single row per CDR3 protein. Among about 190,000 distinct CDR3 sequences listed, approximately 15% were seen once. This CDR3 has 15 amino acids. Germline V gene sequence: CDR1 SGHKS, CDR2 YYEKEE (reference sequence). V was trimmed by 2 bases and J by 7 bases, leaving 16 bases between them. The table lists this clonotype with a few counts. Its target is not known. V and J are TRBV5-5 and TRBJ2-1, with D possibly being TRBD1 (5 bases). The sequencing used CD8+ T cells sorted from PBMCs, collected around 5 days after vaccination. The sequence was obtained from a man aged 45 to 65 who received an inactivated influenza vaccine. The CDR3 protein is CASSLIEAGLNEQFF. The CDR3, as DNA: TGTGCCAGCAGCTTAATCGAGGCAGGGTTGAATGAGCAGTTCTTC.